This T cell receptor (beta chain) was recorded in a study of blood T cell repertoires in COVID-19. The assay was immunoSEQ multiplex PCR, and TCRdb's table has in-frame clones only and misses some. This repertoire shows 52,000 or so clones, 70% to 90% found once; its top ten account for around 2.7%. V lost 5 bases to trimming and J lost 5 bases, with 15 bases between them. This CDR3 spans 14 amino acids. Germline V gene data show CDR1 as MNHEY and CDR2 as SVGAGI. The V gene is TRBV6-5, the J gene TRBJ2-5; D is ambiguous. The sequence came from a man at least 80 years old with acute or convalescent COVID-19. The sample comprised peripheral blood. CDR3 amino acids: CASSLTSRRETQYF. The CDR3 DNA follows: TGTGCCAGCAGTCTTACGTCTCGGCGGGAGACCCAGTACTTC.